The T cell receptor beta chain under discussion was sequenced for a study of control samples from healthy donors and cancer patients (TCRdb year 2020). Receptors were amplified or captured by the immunoSEQ multiplex PCR assay. The source is immuneACCESS, and TCRdb retained only in-frame sequences with V and J called. Part of the clones is not carried over; for the studies checked, unresolved V genes explain less than half of this, and the remainder is unexplained. The sample has approximately 100,000 clones on record, about 81% of them singletons. 38% of the sample is in the top ten clones. A word on this clone: The clone's antigen remains unknown. No qualities accompany the bases; no much larger clone lies one base away.

Trimming removed 5 bases from V and 1 base from J, leaving 18 bases between the germline ends. Taken from cysteine to phenylalanine, the CDR3 has 17 residues. CDR3 DNA is the only sequence kept; it has 51 bases, read in frame from the first base. The germline V gene yields LGHNT for CDR1 and FRNRAP for CDR2. The sequence came from a man between 65 and 85 years old with lung cancer. The sequenced sample consisted of PBMCs. This chain joins TRBV12-5 to TRBJ1-5; the D region possibly corresponds to TRBD1 (6 bases align). The CDR3 loop reads CASGPGRGERSNQPQHF. The sequenced DNA: TGTGCTAGTGGTCCGGGCAGGGGTGAGAGGAGCAATCAGCCCCAGCATTTT.